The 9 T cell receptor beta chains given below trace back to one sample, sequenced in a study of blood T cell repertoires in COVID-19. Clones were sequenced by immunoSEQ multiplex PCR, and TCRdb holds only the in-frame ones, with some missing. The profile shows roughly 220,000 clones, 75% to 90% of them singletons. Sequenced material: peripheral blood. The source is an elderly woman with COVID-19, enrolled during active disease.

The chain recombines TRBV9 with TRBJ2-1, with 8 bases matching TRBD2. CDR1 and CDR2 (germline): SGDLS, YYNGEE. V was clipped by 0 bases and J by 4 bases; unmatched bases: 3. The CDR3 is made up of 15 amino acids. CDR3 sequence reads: CASSVVGRVYNEQFF. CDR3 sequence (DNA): TGTGCCAGCAGCGTAGTCGGGAGGGTGTACAATGAGCAGTTCTTC.

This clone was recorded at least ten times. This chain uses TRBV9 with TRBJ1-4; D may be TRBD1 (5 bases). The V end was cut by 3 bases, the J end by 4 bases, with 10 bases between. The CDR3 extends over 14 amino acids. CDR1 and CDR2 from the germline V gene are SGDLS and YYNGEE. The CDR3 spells CASSAQAVNEKLFF. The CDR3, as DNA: TGTGCCAGCAGCGCACAGGCCGTTAATGAAAAACTGTTTTTT.

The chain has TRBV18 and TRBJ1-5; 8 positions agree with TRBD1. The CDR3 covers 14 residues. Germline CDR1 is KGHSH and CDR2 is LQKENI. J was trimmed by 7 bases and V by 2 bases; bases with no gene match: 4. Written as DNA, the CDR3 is TGTGCCAGCTCACCAACGACAGGGGAACAGCCCCAGCATTTT. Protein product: CASSPTTGEQPQHF.

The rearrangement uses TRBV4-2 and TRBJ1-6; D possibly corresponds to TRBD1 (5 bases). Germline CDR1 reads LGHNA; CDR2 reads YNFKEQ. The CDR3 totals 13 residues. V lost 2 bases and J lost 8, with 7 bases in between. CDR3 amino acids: CASSQLQDSPLHF. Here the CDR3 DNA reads TGTGCCAGCAGCCAACTACAGGATTCACCCCTCCACTTT.

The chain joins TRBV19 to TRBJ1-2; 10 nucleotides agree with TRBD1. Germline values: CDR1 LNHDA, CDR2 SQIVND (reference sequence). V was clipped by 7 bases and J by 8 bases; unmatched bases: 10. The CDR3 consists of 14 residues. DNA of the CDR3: TGTGCCAGTACCGGGACAGGGGAGGGACGCGGCTACACCTTC. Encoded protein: CASTGTGEGRGYTF.

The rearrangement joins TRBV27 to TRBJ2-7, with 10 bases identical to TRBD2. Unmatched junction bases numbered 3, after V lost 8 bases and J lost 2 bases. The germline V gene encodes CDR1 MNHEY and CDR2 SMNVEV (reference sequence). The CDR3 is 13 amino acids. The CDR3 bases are TGTGCCAGCTGGACTAGCGGAACCTACGAGCAGTACTTC. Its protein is CASWTSGTYEQYF.

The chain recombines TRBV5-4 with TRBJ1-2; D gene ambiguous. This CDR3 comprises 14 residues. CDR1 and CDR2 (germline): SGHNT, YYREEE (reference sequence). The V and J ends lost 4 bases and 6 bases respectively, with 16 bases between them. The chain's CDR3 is CASSPSSGRHGYTF. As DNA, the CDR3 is TGTGCCAGCAGCCCCTCCTCCGGCAGGCATGGCTACACCTTC.

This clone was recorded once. The CDR3 DNA follows: TGTGCCAGCAGCGGACAGGGTAGAGCCTATGGCTACACCTTC. Protein product: CASSGQGRAYGYTF. The chain uses TRBV28 and TRBJ1-2; 8 bases are shared with TRBD1. Losses at the gene ends were 6 bases for V and 4 bases for J; bases not matched to a gene: 7. Per germline, CDR1 MDHEN and CDR2 SYDVKM. This CDR3 spans 14 amino acids.

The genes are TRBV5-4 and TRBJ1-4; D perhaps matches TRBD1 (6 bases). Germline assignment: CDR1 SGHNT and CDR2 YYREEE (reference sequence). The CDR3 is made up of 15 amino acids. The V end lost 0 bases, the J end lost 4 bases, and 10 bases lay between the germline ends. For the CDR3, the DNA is TGTGCCAGCAGCTTGGTAGGGGGGGGTAATGAAAAACTGTTTTTT. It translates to CASSLVGGGNEKLFF.